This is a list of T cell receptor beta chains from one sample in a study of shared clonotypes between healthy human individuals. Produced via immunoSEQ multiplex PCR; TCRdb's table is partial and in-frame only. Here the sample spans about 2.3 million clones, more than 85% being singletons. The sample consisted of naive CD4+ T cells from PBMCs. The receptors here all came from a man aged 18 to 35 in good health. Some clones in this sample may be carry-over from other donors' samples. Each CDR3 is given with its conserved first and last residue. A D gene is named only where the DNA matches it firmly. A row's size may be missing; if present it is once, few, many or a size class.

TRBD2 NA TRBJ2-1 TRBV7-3 CASSLGLAVYNEQFF TGTGCCAGCAGCTTAGGGCTAGCGGTCTACAATGAGCAGTTCTTC
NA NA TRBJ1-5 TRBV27 CASRDQGLGNQPQHF TGTGCCAGCAGGGACCAGGGGTTGGGGAATCAGCCCCAGCATTTT
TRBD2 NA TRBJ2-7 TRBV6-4 CASSDPKGLAGHEQYF TGTGCCAGCAGTGACCCAAAGGGACTAGCCGGCCACGAGCAGTACTTC
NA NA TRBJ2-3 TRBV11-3 CASSFSGSTDTQYF TGTGCCAGCAGCTTTAGCGGAAGCACAGATACGCAGTATTTT
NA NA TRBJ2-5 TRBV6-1 CASSAYQETQYF TGTGCCAGCAGTGCCTACCAAGAGACCCAGTACTTC
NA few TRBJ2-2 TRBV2 CASRTTGPGELFF TGTGCCAGCAGAACTACAGGGCCCGGGGAGCTGTTTTTT
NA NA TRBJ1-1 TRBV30 CAWSAGYTEAFF TGTGCCTGGAGCGCGGGCTACACTGAAGCTTTCTTT
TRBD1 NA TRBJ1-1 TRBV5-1 CASSLGQGLGTEAFF TGCGCCAGCAGCTTAGGACAGGGTTTGGGCACTGAAGCTTTCTTT
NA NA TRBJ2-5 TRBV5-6 CASSPPEGRQGIQETQYF TGTGCCAGCAGCCCCCCGGAGGGAAGACAGGGAATCCAAGAGACCCAGTACTTC
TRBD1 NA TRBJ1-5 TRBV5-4 CASSSGGQGANQPQHF TGTGCCAGCAGCTCGGGGGGACAGGGGGCGAATCAGCCCCAGCATTTT
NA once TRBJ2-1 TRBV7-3 CASSLYRTTNNEQFF TGTGCCAGCAGCTTATATCGGACTACAAACAATGAGCAGTTCTTC
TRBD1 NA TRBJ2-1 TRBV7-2 CASSLIGQGDNEQFF TGTGCCAGCAGCTTAATCGGACAGGGGGACAATGAGCAGTTCTTC
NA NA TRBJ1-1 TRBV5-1 CASSHTWNTEAFF TGCGCCAGCAGCCACACCTGGAACACTGAAGCTTTCTTT
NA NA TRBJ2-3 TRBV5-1 CASSLVPADTQYF TGCGCCAGCAGCTTGGTGCCCGCAGATACGCAGTATTTT
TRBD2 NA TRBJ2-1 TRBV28 CASSPASGRRNEQFF TGTGCCAGCAGTCCCGCTAGCGGGAGAAGGAATGAGCAGTTCTTC
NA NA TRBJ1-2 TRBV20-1 CSPILNYGYTF TGCAGTCCAATCTTGAACTATGGCTACACCTTC
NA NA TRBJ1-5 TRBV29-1 CSVGTSPNQPQHF TGCAGCGTTGGTACCTCACCAAATCAGCCCCAGCATTTT
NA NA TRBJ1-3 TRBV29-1 CSVCEDSGNTIYF TGCAGCGTTTGTGAGGACTCTGGAAACACCATATATTTT
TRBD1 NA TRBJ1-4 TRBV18 CASSPPGTGANEKLFF TGTGCCAGCTCACCACCAGGGACAGGGGCTAATGAAAAACTGTTTTTT
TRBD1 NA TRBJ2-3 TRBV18 CASSPLTGDLTDTQYF TGTGCCAGCTCACCACTCACAGGGGACCTCACAGATACGCAGTATTTT
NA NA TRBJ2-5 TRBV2 CASRVTSGQETQYF TGTGCCAGCAGAGTGACTAGTGGCCAAGAGACCCAGTACTTC
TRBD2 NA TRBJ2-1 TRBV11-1 CASSFTSGSGWNEQFF TGTGCCAGCAGCTTCACTAGCGGGAGTGGTTGGAATGAGCAGTTCTTC
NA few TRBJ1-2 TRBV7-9 CASSGGSWNYGYTF TGTGCCAGCAGCGGGGGCAGCTGGAACTATGGCTACACCTTC
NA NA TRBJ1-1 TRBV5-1 CASRSTSEAFF TGCGCCAGCAGAAGTACCTCTGAAGCTTTCTTT
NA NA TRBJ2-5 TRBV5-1 CASSFQGEETQYF TGCGCCAGCAGCTTTCAAGGGGAAGAGACCCAGTACTTC
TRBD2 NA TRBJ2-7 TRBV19 CASSIGRTSGNYYEQYF TGTGCCAGTAGTATCGGACGGACTAGCGGAAACTATTACGAGCAGTACTTC
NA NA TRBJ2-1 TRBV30 CAWSGLAEYNEQFF TGTGCCTGGAGTGGGTTAGCGGAGTACAATGAGCAGTTCTTC
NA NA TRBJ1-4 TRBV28 CASRLPGATNEKLFF TGTGCCAGCAGGCTCCCTGGGGCAACTAATGAAAAACTGTTTTTT
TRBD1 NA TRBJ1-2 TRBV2 CASTPQGASGYTF TGTGCCAGCACCCCTCAGGGGGCTAGTGGCTACACCTTC
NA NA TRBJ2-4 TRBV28 CASRTGRAKNIQYF TGTGCCAGCAGGACAGGAAGAGCCAAAAACATTCAGTACTTC
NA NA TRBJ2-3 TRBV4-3 CASSRMVNAGPTDTQYF TGCGCCAGCAGCCGAATGGTCAACGCGGGACCCACAGATACGCAGTATTTT
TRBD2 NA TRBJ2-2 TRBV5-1 CASKFLAGAFGELFF TGCGCCAGCAAGTTTCTTGCGGGAGCCTTCGGGGAGCTGTTTTTT
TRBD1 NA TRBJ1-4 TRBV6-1 CASSEAQGQGNEKLFF TGTGCCAGCAGTGAAGCCCAGGGACAGGGTAATGAAAAACTGTTTTTT
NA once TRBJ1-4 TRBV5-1 CASSLGRGIATNEKLFF TGCGCCAGCAGCTTGGGCCGGGGAATCGCAACTAATGAAAAACTGTTTTTT
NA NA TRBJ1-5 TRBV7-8 CASSLASGAAYRLRNQPQHF TGTGCCAGCAGCTTAGCGTCGGGAGCGGCATACAGACTCCGCAATCAGCCCCAGCATTTT
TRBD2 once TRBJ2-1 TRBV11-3 CASSLELAGDSNEQFF TGTGCCAGCAGCTTAGAACTAGCGGGAGATTCGAATGAGCAGTTCTTC